The 10 T cell receptor beta chains below all came from one sample that was sequenced in a study of shared clonotypes between healthy human individuals. TCRdb keeps only in-frame clones here, not all; method: immunoSEQ multiplex PCR. The sample lists roughly 700,000 clones, about 90% seen once, with 34% in the top ten. The sequenced material came from memory CD8+ T cells from PBMCs. Subset in this sample: CD45RO+ cells pooled with CCR7-negative TemRA cells. These receptors originate from a man between 18 and 29 years old in good health. Some clones in this sample may be carry-over from other donors' samples.

The V and J genes are TRBV7-9 and TRBJ2-1; D not resolved. This CDR3 spans 15 amino acids. Germline-derived CDR1 and CDR2 are SEHNR and FQNEAQ (reference sequence). Trimming shortened V by 5 bases and J by 9 bases, and 20 bases separated the two germline ends. CDR3 amino acids: CASSAPLTPQAEQFF. The CDR3 coding sequence is TGTGCCAGCAGCGCCCCCCTCACCCCCCAAGCTGAGCAGTTCTTC.

The V gene is TRBV5-1, the J gene TRBJ2-7, with 11 bases identical to TRBD2. CDR3 length: 18 amino acids. The germline gives CDR1 SGHRS, CDR2 YFSETQ. V gave up 4 bases and J gave up 0 bases; unmatched junction bases: 12. Here the CDR3 reads CASSQGRPGLADSYEQYF. CDR3 nucleotide sequence: TGCGCCAGCAGCCAGGGACGGCCGGGACTAGCGGACTCCTACGAGCAGTACTTC.

The J gene is TRBJ2-7, the V gene TRBV6-1; 8 bases fit TRBD1. The J segment lost 3 bases and the V segment lost 4 bases, leaving 8 bases of the junction unmatched. The CDR3 is 15 residues long. CDR1 and CDR2 (germline): MNHNS, SASEGT. CDR3 in amino acids: CASSAQDREYYEQYF. The CDR3 DNA reads TGTGCCAGCAGTGCCCAGGACAGGGAATACTACGAGCAGTACTTC.

The rearrangement uses TRBV7-9 and TRBJ2-7, with 9 bases fitting TRBD1. The CDR3 runs to 15 residues. J gave up 2 bases and V 5 bases, and 7 bases lay outside the gene matches. From germline, CDR1 is SEHNR and CDR2 FQNEAQ (reference sequence). The CDR3 DNA follows: TGTGCCAGCAGCATGAACACAGGGGGCCCCTACGAGCAGTACTTC. Its translation is CASSMNTGGPYEQYF.

The chain couples TRBV27 to TRBJ2-7; D gene uncertain. Germline V gene lookup returns CDR1 MNHEY and CDR2 SMNVEV (reference sequence). The CDR3 is made up of 15 amino acids. V lost 5 bases and J lost 0, with 14 bases in between. The CDR3 nucleotides read TGTGCCAGCAGTCCCTACCCCGAAGGCTCCTACGAGCAGTACTTC. It is translated as CASSPYPEGSYEQYF.

The chain employs TRBV19 and TRBJ2-7; possible D gene TRBD2, 8 bases. The CDR3 length is 14 residues. Germline values: CDR1 LNHDA, CDR2 SQIVND (reference sequence). V shed 6 bases and J shed 3 bases, with 15 bases lying between them. The CDR3 nucleotides read TGTGCCAGTAGCCCCGGGGGGGACAGCTACGAGCAGTACTTC. Translated: CASSPGGDSYEQYF.

This chain links TRBV9 with TRBJ2-7, with D possibly TRBD2 on 6 matching bases. This CDR3 is built from 15 residues. Germline V gene data show CDR1 as SGDLS and CDR2 as YYNGEE. Trimming stripped 3 bases from V and 4 bases from J, with 17 bases between. CDR3 residues: CASSARSGGAYEQYF. The DNA of the CDR3 is TGTGCCAGCAGCGCCCGCTCAGGAGGGGCATACGAGCAGTACTTC. The whole variable domain, filled in from reference TRBV9 and TRBJ2-7, reads DSGVTQTPKHLITATGQRVTLRCSPRSGDLSVYWYQQSLDQGLQFLIQYYNGEERAKGNILERFSAQQFPDLHSELNLSSLELGDSALYFCASSARSGGAYEQYFGPGTRLTVT.

The genes are TRBV27 and TRBJ2-7, with D possibly called TRBD1 or TRBD2 (5 bases each). V was pared by 4 bases and J by 1 base, with 17 bases between. Looked up from germline, CDR1 is MNHEY and CDR2 is SMNVEV (reference sequence). The CDR3 totals 16 residues. CDR3 sequence reads: CASSSHRDPASYEQYF. The DNA of the CDR3 is TGTGCCAGCAGTTCACATAGGGACCCGGCATCCTACGAGCAGTACTTC.

The V call is TRBV15, the J call TRBJ2-7, with TRBD2 matching 9 bases. The V and J ends lost 0 bases and 0 bases, in that order; junction bases with no gene match: 0. CDR1 and CDR2 (germline): LNHNV, YYDKDF (reference sequence). CDR3 length equals 15 residues. The CDR3, as DNA: TGTGCCACCAGCAGAGATAGCGGGAGCTCCTACGAGCAGTACTTC. Amino acid sequence: CATSRDSGSSYEQYF.

The rearrangement joins TRBV5-1 to TRBJ2-5; D could derive from TRBD1 or TRBD2 (5 bases each). Germline loops: CDR1 SGHRS, CDR2 YFSETQ. Trimming took 1 base from V and 3 from J, leaving 13 bases between them. The CDR3 covers 15 residues. CDR3 loop: CASSLLGRTEETQYF. The CDR3 coding sequence is TGCGCCAGCAGCTTGTTGGGACGTACCGAAGAGACCCAGTACTTC.